The 32 T cell receptor beta chains below come from one sample, sequenced in a study of cytomegalovirus exposure and HLA in healthy donors. The data were produced by immunoSEQ multiplex PCR, yet TCRdb's version contains in-frame clones alone and is incomplete. The sample contains some 250,000 clones, about 86% of which appear only once. Sequencing was performed on PBMCs. These receptors all come from a woman in her 30s in good health and CMV-seropositive.

This rearrangement joins TRBV5-1 to TRBJ2-3, with D possibly matching TRBD2 (6 bases). Germline V gives CDR1 SGHRS, CDR2 YFSETQ. The CDR3 runs to 16 residues. V lost 1 base, J lost 2 bases, and 14 bases lay in between. The CDR3 sequence is CASSLLTGAYTDTQYF. CDR3 DNA: TGCGCCAGCAGCTTGTTAACGGGAGCTTACACAGATACGCAGTATTTT.

This chain joins TRBV18 and TRBJ1-2, with 12 bases that match TRBD1. J gave up 8 bases and V 4 bases, and 5 bases lay outside the gene matches. CDR1 and CDR2 (germline): KGHSH, LQKENI. The CDR3 runs to 14 residues. The CDR3 protein is CASSRDRGLRGYTF. CDR3 DNA sequence: TGTGCCAGCTCACGGGACAGGGGGCTGAGGGGCTACACCTTC.

This rearrangement joins TRBV30 to TRBJ2-1; tentative D call: TRBD2 (6 bases). Trimming removed 0 bases at V and 4 bases at J, with 16 bases between. There are 16 residues in the CDR3. CDR1 and CDR2 from the germline V gene are GTSNPN and SVGIG (reference sequence). CDR3 amino acids: CAWSVFVGGSYNEQFF. In DNA, the CDR3 is TGTGCCTGGAGTGTTTTTGTGGGAGGTTCTTACAATGAGCAGTTCTTC. Looking up the rest from reference TRBV30 and TRBJ2-1 gives the full variable domain: SQTIHQWPATLVQPVGSPLSLECTVEGTSNPNLYWYRQAAGRGLQLLFYSVGIGQISSEVPQNLSASRPQDRQFILSSKKLLLSDSGFYLCAWSVFVGGSYNEQFFGPGTRLTVL.

The rearrangement uses TRBV5-1 and TRBJ2-1; D not resolved. Trimming left V 0 bases short and J 4 bases short, with 5 bases between. The V gene's germline CDR1 is SGHRS and CDR2 YFSETQ. This CDR3 has 13 amino acids. CDR3 bases: TGCGCCAGCAGCTTGGATCCGTACAATGAGCAGTTCTTC. Translated, it gives CASSLDPYNEQFF.

The gene calls are TRBV5-1 and TRBJ1-4; 9 positions agree with TRBD1. This CDR3 is built from 16 residues. The V segment lost 8 bases and the J segment 7 bases; nucleotides outside the gene matches: 15. Germline CDR1 reads SGHRS; CDR2 reads YFSETQ. The CDR3 spells CASSGQGSGNGEKLFF. The CDR3 nucleotides are TGCGCCAGTTCCGGACAGGGGAGTGGGAACGGTGAAAAACTGTTTTTT. Combining the CDR3 with reference TRBV5-1 and TRBJ1-4 gives the whole variable domain KAGVTQTPRYLIKTRGQQVTLSCSPISGHRSVSWYQQTPGQGLQFLFEYFSETQRNKGNFPGRFSGRQFSNSRSEMNVSTLELGDSALYLCASSGQGSGNGEKLFFGSGTQLSVL.

This rearrangement joins TRBV27 to TRBJ1-1, with 7 bases identical to TRBD1. With V trimmed by 8 bases and J by 7 bases, 7 bases remained unmatched. The CDR3 runs to 12 residues. The germline V gene encodes CDR1 MNHEY and CDR2 SMNVEV (reference sequence). The CDR3, as DNA: TGTGCCAGCGGGACAGACCGAATTGAAGCTTTCTTT. It encodes CASGTDRIEAFF.

The chain couples TRBV12-2 to TRBJ1-2; the table's D call, TRBD1, was not checked against the DNA. TRBV12-2 is shown as a pseudogene. The CDR3 runs 16 residues. The CDR3 nucleotides read TGTGCAAGTCGCTTAGCGAGGACAGGGGGCGTCTATGGCTACACCTTC. Translating gives CASRLARTGGVYGYTF.

The rearrangement links TRBV5-1 to TRBJ2-3; D is possibly TRBD2 (5 bases). The length of the CDR3 is 15 residues. Trimming shortened V by 1 base and J by 0 bases, and 9 bases separated the two germline ends. The germline CDR1 and CDR2 sequences are SGHRS and YFSETQ. The CDR3 DNA follows: TGCGCCAGCAGCTTGAGACGGGGAAGCACAGATACGCAGTATTTT. It codes for CASSLRRGSTDTQYF.

The chain employs TRBV27 and TRBJ2-7, with a possible D match to TRBD2 (5 bases). The germline V gene has CDR1 MNHEY and CDR2 SMNVEV (reference sequence). The ends were cut back, 5 bases at V and 0 bases at J, with 14 bases in the middle. There are 15 residues in the CDR3. The CDR3 loop reads CASSPLTGISYEQYF. The CDR3 DNA follows: TGTGCCAGCAGTCCGCTTACGGGAATCTCCTACGAGCAGTACTTC.

The rearrangement uses TRBV18 and TRBJ1-1; D ambiguous. V was shortened by 4 bases and J by 2 bases, with 8 bases between the two germline ends. CDR3 size: 13 residues. Germline loops: CDR1 KGHSH, CDR2 LQKENI. The CDR3 coding sequence is TGTGCCAGCTCACGAGACACCAACACTGAAGCTTTCTTT. This translates into CASSRDTNTEAFF. The entire variable domain, with the rest obtained from reference TRBV18 and TRBJ1-1, is as follows: NAGVMQNPRHLVRRRGQEARLRCSPMKGHSHVYWYRQLPEEGLKFMVYLQKENIIDESGMPKERFSAEFPKEGPSILRIQQVVRGDSAAYFCASSRDTNTEAFFGQGTRLTVV.

The rearrangement uses TRBV29-1 and TRBJ2-7; TRBD1 matches at 9 bases. The V gene end was trimmed by 3 bases and the J gene end by 8 bases; junction bases not matched to a gene: 8. This CDR3 is 13 amino acids long. CDR1 and CDR2 from the germline V gene are SQVTM and ANQGSEA. The DNA of the CDR3 is TGCAGCGTTGAGACGGGACAGGGTTTTCAGCAGTACTTC. As protein: CSVETGQGFQQYF.

V is TRBV27 and J is TRBJ1-5; a weak D match, TRBD1 (6 bases). CDR3 size: 15 residues. CDR1 and CDR2 (germline): MNHEY, SMNVEV (reference sequence). V shed 2 bases and J shed 5 bases, with 13 bases lying between them. The CDR3 region is CASSLSGGAYQPQHF. DNA of the CDR3: TGTGCCAGCAGTTTAAGTGGGGGGGCGTATCAGCCCCAGCATTTT.

The rearrangement links TRBV29-1 to TRBJ2-1; 7 bases match TRBD2. CDR1 and CDR2 from the germline V gene are SQVTM and ANQGSEA. The length of the CDR3 is 11 residues. The CDR3 DNA follows: TGCTCGCTAGCGGACTACAATGAGCAGTTCTTC. As protein: CSLADYNEQFF.

The J gene is TRBJ2-7, the V gene TRBV21-1; no check of the table's D call, TRBD2, against the DNA was made. TRBV21-1 is a pseudogene. The CDR3 contains 17 residues. The CDR3 DNA reads TGTGCCAGCAGCAAAGGGGGGGAGATTCCGAGCTCCTACGAGCAGTACTTC. It encodes CASSKGGEIPSSYEQYF.

This chain links TRBV29-1 with TRBJ1-4; no clear D gene. V lost 4 bases to trimming and J lost 8 bases, with 11 bases between them. Germline V CDR1 and CDR2: SQVTM, ANQGSEA. The CDR3 loop spans 12 amino acids. The CDR3 coding sequence is TGCAGCGTTGGCGGGTTAGGGGAAAAACTGTTTTTT. It translates to CSVGGLGEKLFF. Full variable domain (remainder filled in from reference TRBV29-1 and TRBJ1-4): SAVISQKPSRDICQRGTSLTIQCQVDSQVTMMFWYRQQPGQSLTLIATANQGSEATYESGFVIDKFPISRPNLTFSTLTVSNMSPEDSSIYLCSVGGLGEKLFFGSGTQLSVL.

J is TRBJ1-1 and V is TRBV9, with D maybe TRBD1 (5 bases). The germline V gene has CDR1 SGDLS and CDR2 YYNGEE. The CDR3 length is 14 residues. V lost 1 base and J lost 2, with 9 bases in between. CDR3 coding DNA: TGTGCCAGCAGCGTAATTCAGGGAAACACTGAAGCTTTCTTT. As protein: CASSVIQGNTEAFF.

This clone has ten or more counts. J is TRBJ1-2 and V is TRBV15; 10 nucleotides align to TRBD1. This CDR3 region has 16 residues. CDR1 is LNHNV and CDR2 is YYDKDF in the germline V gene (reference sequence). The V gene end was trimmed by 2 bases and the J gene end by 6 bases; junction bases not matched to a gene: 9. CDR3 in amino acids: CATSRPFPGTGDGYTF. In DNA form, the CDR3 reads TGTGCCACCAGCAGACCGTTCCCCGGGACAGGGGATGGCTACACCTTC.

The rearrangement uses TRBV5-1 and TRBJ2-1; D remains unclear. The CDR3 has 14 amino acids. The V gene's germline CDR1 is SGHRS and CDR2 YFSETQ. Trimming stripped 1 base from V and 2 bases from J, with 7 bases between. The CDR3 loop reads CASSLYLTYNEQFF. The CDR3 coding sequence is TGCGCCAGCAGCTTGTACTTAACCTACAATGAGCAGTTCTTC.

This chain uses TRBV7-2 with TRBJ1-1; D is undetermined. Germline V gives CDR1 SGHTA, CDR2 FQGNSA. V lost 5 bases to trimming and J lost 1 base, with 11 bases between them. CDR3 size: 14 residues. CDR3 residues: CASSQRPGNTEAFF. In DNA form, the CDR3 reads TGTGCCAGCAGCCAAAGACCAGGGAACACTGAAGCTTTCTTT. Full variable domain (rest looked up from reference TRBV7-2 and TRBJ1-1): GAGVSQSPSNKVTEKGKDVELRCDPISGHTALYWYRQSLGQGLEFLIYFQGNSAPDKSGLPSDRFSAERTGGSVSTLTIQRTQQEDSAVYLCASSQRPGNTEAFFGQGTRLTVV.

The chain recombines TRBV7-9 with TRBJ2-7; tentatively, D is TRBD2 (6 bases). V gave up 7 bases and J gave up 6 bases, with 22 bases separating them. The length of the CDR3 is 15 residues. Germline CDR1 reads SEHNR; CDR2 reads FQNEAQ (reference sequence). The CDR3 nucleotides read TGTGCCAGCATTAGTGACGGGGGAACGGTCGGCGAGCAGTACTTC. It specifies CASISDGGTVGEQYF.

The rearrangement joins TRBV11-2 to TRBJ1-1; 7 nucleotides line up with TRBD1. From germline, CDR1 is SGHAT and CDR2 FQNNGV. After removal of 4 bases from V and 3 bases from J, the junction contained 8 bases not matched to a gene. CDR3 size: 15 residues. The chain's CDR3 is CASSSSQGLYTEAFF. The DNA of the CDR3 is TGTGCCAGCAGCTCATCACAGGGGCTATACACTGAAGCTTTCTTT. Complete variable domain (other parts from reference TRBV11-2 and TRBJ1-1): EAGVAQSPRYKIIEKRQSVAFWCNPISGHATLYWYQQILGQGPKLLIQFQNNGVVDDSQLPKDRFSAERLKGVDSTLKIQPAKLEDSAVYLCASSSSQGLYTEAFFGQGTRLTVV.

A single count supports this clone. The V gene is TRBV10-2, the J gene TRBJ1-5; maybe TRBD1 (6 bases). V dropped 4 bases and J dropped 7 bases, with 17 bases sitting between them. The germline CDR1 and CDR2 sequences are WSHSY and SAAADI. The CDR3 contains 15 residues. CDR3 DNA: TGCGCCAGCAGTGTGTCTGGGGGCGCGGGCCAGCCCCAGCATTTT. Protein sequence: CASSVSGGAGQPQHF.

The chain uses TRBV2 and TRBJ2-7; 11 nucleotides align to TRBD1. With V trimmed by 9 bases and J by 3 bases, 7 bases remained unmatched. This CDR3 region has 14 residues. Germline lookup yields CDR1 SNHLY and CDR2 FYNNEI. CDR3: CASTWTGGGYEQYF. The CDR3 nucleotides are TGTGCCAGTACTTGGACAGGGGGCGGCTACGAGCAGTACTTC.

J is TRBJ2-7 and V is TRBV6-1, with 9 nucleotides matching TRBD1. Germline CDR1 and CDR2: MNHNS and SASEGT. The CDR3 loop spans 20 amino acids. The V gene end was trimmed by 2 bases and the J gene end by 2 bases; junction bases not matched to a gene: 19. The CDR3 coding sequence is TGTGCCAGCAGTGAAATGGTTGGGACAGGGCCATCGCTCAGGACCTACGAGCAGTACTTC. It encodes CASSEMVGTGPSLRTYEQYF.

This clone was seen once. The rearrangement joins TRBV15 to TRBJ2-7; the D gene is possibly TRBD2 (5 bases). V was cut by 1 base and J by 0 bases, with 7 bases left in between. This CDR3 has 14 amino acids. Germline-derived CDR1 and CDR2 are LNHNV and YYDKDF (reference sequence). DNA of the CDR3: TGTGCCACCAGCAGAGCAGAGGGCTCCTACGAGCAGTACTTC. Its translation: CATSRAEGSYEQYF. The variable domain in full, with the rest retrieved from reference TRBV15 and TRBJ2-7, is DAMVIQNPRYQVTQFGKPVTLSCSQTLNHNVMYWYQQKSSQAPKLLFHYYDKDFNNEADTPDNFQSRRPNTSFCFLDIRSPGLGDTAMYLCATSRAEGSYEQYFGPGTRLTVT.

The genes are TRBV6-1 and TRBJ2-7; 12 bases are shared with TRBD2. The germline gives CDR1 MNHNS, CDR2 SASEGT. The CDR3 totals 15 residues. J was trimmed by 0 bases and V by 4 bases; bases with no gene match: 1. The CDR3 spells CASSGTSGDSYEQYF. Here the CDR3 DNA reads TGTGCCAGCAGTGGGACTAGCGGGGACTCCTACGAGCAGTACTTC.

This clone was observed once. This sequence joins TRBV2 and TRBJ1-2, with 8 bases that match TRBD1. The germline V gene encodes CDR1 SNHLY and CDR2 FYNNEI. CDR3 length: 17 amino acids. V was pared by 2 bases and J by 4 bases, with 12 bases of the junction left unmatched. The CDR3 sequence is CASSEYGWQGAGYGYTF. In DNA form, the CDR3 reads TGTGCCAGCAGTGAATACGGTTGGCAGGGGGCAGGCTATGGCTACACCTTC.

The V gene is TRBV5-1, the J gene TRBJ2-1; 8 nucleotides agree with TRBD2. CDR1 and CDR2 (germline): SGHRS, YFSETQ. J lost 1 base, V lost 7 bases, and 16 bases had no gene match. The CDR3 covers 18 residues. DNA for the CDR3: TGCGCCAGCTCCACTAGCGGAACATCTTTTCAATCCTACAATGAGCAGTTCTTC. Its protein is CASSTSGTSFQSYNEQFF. The variable domain in full, with the rest retrieved from reference TRBV5-1 and TRBJ2-1, is KAGVTQTPRYLIKTRGQQVTLSCSPISGHRSVSWYQQTPGQGLQFLFEYFSETQRNKGNFPGRFSGRQFSNSRSEMNVSTLELGDSALYLCASSTSGTSFQSYNEQFFGPGTRLTVL.

The chain couples TRBV9 to TRBJ1-3; D is undetermined. The germline V gene has CDR1 SGDLS and CDR2 YYNGEE. The CDR3 has 15 amino acids. V lost 0 bases, J lost 8 bases, and 15 bases lay in between. The DNA for the CDR3 is TGTGCCAGCAGCGTAGGGTCGCGGGGTCGGCACACCATATATTTT. It yields the protein CASSVGSRGRHTIYF.

The rearrangement uses TRBV11-3 and TRBJ1-2; D gene uncertain. The length of the CDR3 is 15 residues. The germline V gene encodes CDR1 SGHNT and CDR2 YENEEA. V gave up 1 base and J gave up 0 bases, with 9 bases separating them. The CDR3 protein is CASSLVAEANYGYTF. CDR3 DNA sequence: TGTGCCAGCAGCTTAGTCGCAGAAGCTAACTATGGCTACACCTTC.

This sequence joins TRBV10-3 and TRBJ1-4; possibly TRBD1 for D (6 bases). V was clipped by 4 bases and J by 4 bases, with 13 bases between them. Germline V lookup: CDR1 ENHRY, CDR2 SYGVKD. The CDR3 runs to 15 residues. This CDR3 is CAISVGGASNEKLFF. DNA for the CDR3: TGTGCCATCAGTGTTGGGGGCGCGAGTAATGAAAAACTGTTTTTT.

A remark on this clone: This sample also contains other DNA sequences that code for the same CDR3. V is TRBV7-6 and J is TRBJ1-1; no firm D call. Germline-derived CDR1 and CDR2 are SGHVS and FNYEAQ. This CDR3 comprises 14 residues. V was trimmed by 1 base and J by 1 base, leaving 7 bases between them. The CDR3: CASSLDPGNTEAFF. CDR3 nucleotides: TGTGCCAGCAGCTTAGATCCGGGGAACACTGAAGCTTTCTTT.